This T cell receptor beta chain originates from a study of prognosis after radiotherapy for stage I lung cancer. Study details: After radiotherapy, distant metastases were seen in a handful of patients (median approximately seven months), and no significant progression was seen in 15.

Findings and caveats of the study: Differential TRBV and TRBJ gene usage was reported between patients with metastases and patients without them.

Of note for this clonotype: Its target is not known.

Researchers used two-round multiplex PCR to amplify TCR beta CDR3 starting from genomic DNA. Initially, in first-round PCR, primers specific to each TRBV and TRBJ gene were used. TCRdb recomputed calls from the multiplex PCR reads with MiXCR, one row per CDR3 protein. The data show 9,500 to 13,000 distinct CDR3 sequences, with roughly 51% seen just once and over 7% held by the top ten. This CDR3 comprises 14 residues. Germline CDR1 reads DFQATT; CDR2 reads SNEGSKA (reference sequence). Trimming took 3 bases from V and 5 from J; bases not matched to a gene: 4. The source material was PBMCs, sampled before or after stereotactic body radiation therapy (not recorded which). The TCR originated in a donor over 45 with non-small cell lung cancer. The genes are TRBV20-1 and TRBJ2-7, with 13 bases identical to TRBD2. The CDR3 nucleotides read TGCAGTGCTAGCTGGACTAGCGGGAGTGACGAGCAGTACTTC. Its protein product is CSASWTSGSDEQYF.